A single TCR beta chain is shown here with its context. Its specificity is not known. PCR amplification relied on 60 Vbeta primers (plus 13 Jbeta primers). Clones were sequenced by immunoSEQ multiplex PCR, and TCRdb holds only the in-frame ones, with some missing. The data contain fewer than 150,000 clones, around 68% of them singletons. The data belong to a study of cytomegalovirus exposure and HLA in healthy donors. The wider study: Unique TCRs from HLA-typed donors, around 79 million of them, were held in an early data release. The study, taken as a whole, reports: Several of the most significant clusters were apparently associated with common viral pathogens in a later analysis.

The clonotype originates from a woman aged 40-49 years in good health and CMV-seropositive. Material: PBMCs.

CDR3 loop: CASSYYSGDQPQHF. CDR3 DNA: TGTGCCAGCAGTTACTATTCCGGGGATCAGCCCCAGCATTTT. V is TRBV6-6 and J is TRBJ1-5, with D uncertain. CDR1 and CDR2 (germline): MNHNY, SVGAGI (reference sequence). The CDR3 extends over 14 amino acids. Trimming removed 1 base at V and 5 bases at J, with 9 bases between.